This T cell receptor (beta chain) was sequenced during a study of T-cell reconstitution after alpha-beta-depleted transplantation in children. This clonotype was recorded a few times. Library preparation (for TCRbeta) was performed with unique molecular identifiers. Using its own MiXCR run on the PCR reads, TCRdb lists one record per CDR3 protein. The repertoire holds some 600,000 distinct CDR3 sequences, with around 16% as singletons. V was trimmed by 4 bases and J by 4 bases, leaving 14 bases between them. CDR1 is SGHRS, CDR2 YFSETQ, per germline. The CDR3 sequence is 14 residues long. The sequence was collected from a human donor who donated a stem cell graft to a child with acute myeloid leukemia. This rearrangement joins TRBV5-1 to TRBJ1-1; possible D gene TRBD1, 5 bases. Sequencing used PBMCs from the stem cell graft donor, obtained from the stem cell graft. CDR3 nucleotides: TGCGCCAGCAGCGTCGAAGGGACGGGCACTGAAGCTTTCTTT. Its protein product is CASSVEGTGTEAFF. The variable domain in full, with the rest retrieved from reference TRBV5-1 and TRBJ1-1, is KAGVTQTPRYLIKTRGQQVTLSCSPISGHRSVSWYQQTPGQGLQFLFEYFSETQRNKGNFPGRFSGRQFSNSRSEMNVSTLELGDSALYLCASSVEGTGTEAFFGQGTRLTVV.